This TCR beta chain was captured by sequencing in a study of sequential checkpoint blockade in melanoma (dated by TCRdb to about 2019). At the level of the whole study: Patients were assigned by 1:1 randomization to either first-line nivolumab followed by ipilimumab (arm A) or ipilimumab followed by nivolumab (arm B). Maintenance nivolumab came after each of the two trial sequences. The paper's findings and limits, for the study overall: The model for predicting response that combines TCR metrics with mutation burden needs to be validated in larger, independent patient cohorts.

TCRbeta CDR3 regions were immunosequenced from genomic DNA with the immunoSEQ Assay. Before high-throughput sequencing, genomic DNA was amplified using bias-controlled multiplex PCR. The published analysis was carried out like this. To quantify the absolute abundance of each unique TCRbeta CDR3 region, the sequences were collapsed and filtered. Clonality, defined as 1 minus Pielou's evenness, was calculated using only productive rearrangements. Clones with significantly greater frequencies in on-treatment versus baseline samples were identified using a previously published method. TCRdb took this table from immuneACCESS and kept in-frame rearrangements with V and J called. Such tables lack part of the clones; where checked against another copy, unresolved V genes explain under half of the gap, and the rest is unexplained. For V, J and clone size, that table is used; D and trimming come from the DNA. The sample table contains roughly 14,000 clones; only one count was recorded for 65% to 80% of them. Of the sample, 30% is held by the ten largest clones.

The treatment or condition label for this specimen denotes: randomized to nivolumab then ipilimumab (arm A) or the reverse (arm B). None of the patients in the trial had previously been given DNA-damaging chemotherapy. A FACS Aria II flow cytometer was used to sort live CD3+CD8+ cells that were negative for CD19 and CD56 from thawed PBMCs. Samples were obtained from patients with melanoma enrolled in CheckMate 064, a randomized, open-label phase II trial of sequential checkpoint blockade. Leukapheresis was used to collect peripheral blood mononuclear cells, which were then purified with Ficoll-Paque and frozen in human serum with about 10% DMSO. Right after sorting, the blood CD3+CD8+ cells were verified to be >95% pure, and DNA extraction followed. Counted from cysteine to phenylalanine, this CDR3 has 18 amino acids. Only CDR3 DNA is held: 54 bases, read in frame from base 1. CDR1 and CDR2 are drawn from the germline V gene (reference sequence): LNHDA, SQIVND. V is pruned by 6 bases and J by 2 bases, leaving 13 bases of the junction without a gene match.

With respect to this clone: This receptor's antigen is unknown. No clone much larger than this one lies a single base away; base qualities are absent.

The chain is assembled from TRBV19 and TRBJ2-3, with TRBD2 matching 11 junction bases. This TCR derives from a human donor with melanoma. Sequenced material: CD8+ T cells sorted from blood (inferred from file names), taken from a patient given nivolumab and ipilimumab in sequence. CDR3 region: CASSTTSGERGPTDTQYF. The DNA sequence follows: TGTGCCAGTAGCACGACTAGCGGGGAACGAGGACCCACAGATACGCAGTATTTT.